Each of the 25 T cell receptor beta chains below was sequenced from the same sample in a study of blood T cells in healthy people across ages. PCR was performed a second time for about 7 to 12 cycles using a sample-barcoded 5' primer and a J-beta primer mix. TCRdb reprocessed the 5' RACE reads via MiXCR and lists one record per CDR3 protein. The sample has roughly 1,800,000 distinct CDR3 sequences; around half are singletons. The sequencing sample was made of blood. The receptors here all came from a middle-aged woman in good health.

For this clonotype: One junction end does not reproduce the germline sequence, and a read error may be involved. The chain joins TRBV15 to TRBJ2-5; the match to TRBD1 covers 8 bases. Germline V CDR1 and CDR2: LNHNV, YYDKDF (reference sequence). CDR3 length: 14 amino acids. The CDR3 here is CTTSGRDRQETQYF. CDR3 DNA: TGTACCACCAGCGGAAGGGACAGGCAAGAGACCCAGTACTTC.

The V call is TRBV6-5, the J call TRBJ2-7; D unclear. The CDR3 is 17 amino acids. The germline V gene encodes CDR1 MNHEY and CDR2 SVGAGI. V dropped 0 bases and J dropped 0 bases, with 15 bases sitting between them. CDR3 bases: TGTGCCAGCAGTTACTCATACACTCCCGGAAACTCCTACGAGCAGTACTTC. The encoded protein is CASSYSYTPGNSYEQYF.

The sample holds one count of this clonotype. The chain employs TRBV9 and TRBJ2-1, with 7 bases matching TRBD2. The end of the DNA is better explained by TRBJ2-7, so the J call may be wrong. This CDR3 is 16 amino acids long. Germline-derived CDR1 and CDR2 are SGDLS and YYNGEE. The CDR3 region is CASSVAPGGLYNEQYF. The CDR3 region has the DNA TGTGCCAGCAGCGTAGCCCCGGGGGGACTTTACAATGAGCAGTACTTC.

This clonotype was counted only a few times. The chain carries TRBV7-4 and TRBJ2-3, with D possibly called TRBD1 or TRBD2 (5 bases each). The CDR3 length is 17 residues. Germline lookup yields CDR1 SGHVT and CDR2 SQSDAQ. The V end lost 5 bases, the J end lost 5 bases, and 23 bases lay between the germline ends. The CDR3 reads CASSLLPRDPAEDTQYF. Written as DNA, the CDR3 is TGTGCCAGCAGCCTGCTTCCCCGGGACCCCGCCGAAGATACGCAGTATTTT.

A few counts support this clonotype. V usage is TRBV7-2 and J usage is TRBJ2-1, with 9 bases identical to TRBD2. V shed 6 bases and J 2 bases; nucleotides not matched to a gene: 8. The length of the CDR3 is 16 residues. CDR1 and CDR2 (germline): SGHTA, FQGNSA. CDR3 DNA: TGTGCCAGCAGTCATTCTTTAGCGGGGGCCTACAATGAGCAGTTCTTC. Its protein product is CASSHSLAGAYNEQFF.

This chain connects TRBV6-6 to TRBJ1-5; the D gene is possibly TRBD1 (5 bases). There are 15 residues in the CDR3. The germline V gene has CDR1 MNHNY and CDR2 SVGAGI (reference sequence). Trimming stripped 7 bases from V and 5 bases from J, with 18 bases between. DNA for the CDR3: TGTGCCAGCACTCTCGGGGGGGGAAGACATCAGCCCCAGCATTTT. It yields the protein CASTLGGGRHQPQHF.

V is TRBV6-1 and J is TRBJ1-6, with 7 bases fitting TRBD1. With V trimmed by 0 bases and J by 7 bases, 6 bases remained unmatched. The CDR3 spans 16 residues. Germline CDR1 MNHNS, CDR2 SASEGT. CDR3 sequence (DNA): TGTGCCAGCAGTGAAGCGCTTCGGGGACAGAATTCACCCCTCCACTTT. Its translation: CASSEALRGQNSPLHF.

The chain has TRBV7-2 and TRBJ2-3; 10 positions match TRBD2. J gave up 6 bases and V 6 bases, and 9 bases lay outside the gene matches. CDR3 length: 15 residues. Per the germline V gene, CDR1 is SGHTA and CDR2 is FQGNSA. CDR3 region: CASSLKAGGRDTQYF. The CDR3 DNA reads as TGTGCCAGCAGTTTAAAAGCGGGGGGGCGGGATACGCAGTATTTT. The entire variable domain, with the rest obtained from reference TRBV7-2 and TRBJ2-3, is as follows: GAGVSQSPSNKVTEKGKDVELRCDPISGHTALYWYRQSLGQGLEFLIYFQGNSAPDKSGLPSDRFSAERTGGSVSTLTIQRTQQEDSAVYLCASSLKAGGRDTQYFGPGTRLTVL.

The chain joins TRBV15 to TRBJ2-1; a possible D gene is TRBD2 (5 bases). Germline V gene lookup returns CDR1 LNHNV and CDR2 YYDKDF (reference sequence). V lost 3 bases and J lost 0, with 12 bases in between. The CDR3 runs to 16 residues. The CDR3 is CATSRAGSFSYNEQFF. For the CDR3, the DNA is TGTGCCACCAGCAGGGCTGGGAGCTTCTCCTACAATGAGCAGTTCTTC.

This clonotype was counted a few times. J is TRBJ1-2 and V is TRBV10-3, with TRBD1 identical over 7 bases. Per germline, CDR1 ENHRY and CDR2 SYGVKD. Trimming removed 3 bases from V and 1 base from J; junction bases left unmatched: 8. This CDR3 region has 16 residues. CDR3 in amino acids: CAISDMQTGHNYGYTF. The CDR3 coding sequence is TGTGCCATCAGTGACATGCAGACAGGGCATAACTATGGCTACACCTTC.

The chain uses TRBV24-1 and TRBJ2-3, with TRBD1 matching over 9 bases. Looked up from germline, CDR1 is KGHDR and CDR2 is SFDVKD. This CDR3 spans 15 amino acids. The J segment lost 2 bases and the V segment lost 12 bases, leaving 11 bases of the junction unmatched. As DNA, the CDR3 is TGTGCCTCCAACCGGTGGGACAGGGACACAGATACGCAGTATTTT. Protein product: CASNRWDRDTDTQYF.

This clonotype was counted between two and nine times. The genes are TRBV14 and TRBJ2-5; D is perhaps TRBD1 (6 bases). Germline CDR1 and CDR2: SGHDN and FVKESK. The CDR3 spans 15 residues. Trimming pared 2 bases from V and 6 bases from J, leaving 16 bases between. The CDR3: CASSQFGTGTKTQYF. The CDR3 coding sequence is TGTGCCAGCAGCCAATTTGGTACCGGGACAAAGACCCAGTACTTC.

The CDR3 here is CASSRSAGKAGTDTQYF. CDR3 bases: TGTGCCAGCAGCCGATCCGCGGGGAAAGCAGGCACAGATACGCAGTATTTT. The chain joins TRBV12-3 or TRBV12-4 to TRBJ2-3, with D possibly being TRBD2 (6 bases). The CDR3 contains 17 residues. The V and J ends lost 6 bases and 1 base respectively, with 20 bases between them.

The rearrangement joins TRBV20-1 to TRBJ2-3; 8 bases are a match to TRBD2. Germline V gene lookup returns CDR1 DFQATT and CDR2 SNEGSKA (reference sequence). V gave up 3 bases and J gave up 2 bases; unmatched junction bases: 7. The CDR3 is 15 amino acids. The chain's CDR3 is CSARDLAGHTDTQYF. The CDR3, as DNA: TGCAGTGCTAGGGACCTAGCGGGTCACACAGATACGCAGTATTTT.

This clonotype was detected only a few times. This chain joins TRBV7-2 and TRBJ2-1; D gene ambiguous. The CDR3 covers 14 residues. Germline V gene sequence: CDR1 SGHTA, CDR2 FQGNSA. Trimming took 5 bases from V and 7 from J, leaving 15 bases between them. The CDR3 DNA follows: TGTGCCAGCAGCCGCGCCCCCCCTAGGAATGAGCAGTTCTTC. This encodes CASSRAPPRNEQFF.

This clonotype was seen more than once but under ten times. The chain has TRBV2 and TRBJ2-1; tentatively, D is TRBD2 (6 bases). Trimming left V 8 bases short and J 5 bases short, with 16 bases between. This CDR3 region has 14 residues. Germline loops: CDR1 SNHLY, CDR2 FYNNEI. CDR3 sequence: CASGADGRHNEQFF. CDR3 DNA sequence: TGTGCCAGCGGAGCCGACGGGAGACACAATGAGCAGTTCTTC.

V and J are TRBV2 and TRBJ2-3, with D possibly being TRBD1 (5 bases). Trimming took 7 bases from V and 0 from J, leaving 14 bases between them. This CDR3 is 15 amino acids long. Per germline, CDR1 SNHLY and CDR2 FYNNEI. The CDR3, as DNA: TGTGCCAGCAAGTGGCAGGGTCTTAGCACAGATACGCAGTATTTT. This gives the protein CASKWQGLSTDTQYF.

This clonotype showed up just a few times. The CDR3 protein is CASSSLGGEGYEKLFF. The CDR3 DNA follows: TGTGCCAGCAGTTCATTAGGGGGAGAGGGATATGAAAAACTGTTTTTT. The chain couples TRBV27 to TRBJ1-4; TRBD1 is a possible D gene (6 bases). V lost 4 bases and J 6 bases, leaving 18 bases between the germline ends. The CDR3 runs to 16 residues. The germline gives CDR1 MNHEY, CDR2 SMNVEV (reference sequence).

This chain links TRBV7-2 with TRBJ2-7; D perhaps matches TRBD2 (5 bases). V was trimmed by 2 bases and J by 7 bases, leaving 18 bases between them. The CDR3 contains 15 residues. The germline CDR1 and CDR2 sequences are SGHTA and FQGNSA. The DNA of the CDR3 is TGTGCCAGCAGCTTATCTCCCAGGACTGGCTATGAGCAGTACTTC. As protein: CASSLSPRTGYEQYF.

A word on this clonotype: An end of the junction differs from the germline gene, which may be a read error. The rearrangement links TRBV15 to TRBJ2-1, with 8 positions matching TRBD1. The germline CDR1 and CDR2 sequences are LNHNV and YYDKDF (reference sequence). The CDR3 sequence is 15 residues long. In DNA, the CDR3 is TGTGCCACCAGCAGCGACAGGGGTGTGCACAATGAGCGGTTCTTC. It encodes CATSSDRGVHNERFF.

In its sample, this clonotype was seen a few times. The rearrangement links TRBV25-1 to TRBJ2-3, with 9 bases fitting TRBD2. This CDR3 spans 13 amino acids. Looked up from germline, CDR1 is MGHDK and CDR2 is SYGVNS. V shed 10 bases, J shed 2 bases, and the junction held 4 bases outside the gene matches. This chain's CDR3 is CATKRGATDTQYF. The CDR3 region has the DNA TGTGCCACCAAGCGGGGGGCCACAGATACGCAGTATTTT.

In this sample, this clonotype turned up once. At one of its ends the junction is not consistent with the germline gene, which may arise from a read error. The rearrangement joins TRBV12-3 or TRBV12-4 to TRBJ2-3; 8 bases match TRBD1. The CDR3 has 15 amino acids. CDR3 nucleotides: TGTGCCAGCAGTGACCGGACAGGGTGGATAGATACGGAGTATTTT. This sequence encodes CASSDRTGWIDTEYF.

The chain joins TRBV18 to TRBJ1-2; TRBD1 agrees at 9 bases. This CDR3 comprises 15 residues. Trimming at V came to 5 bases and at J to 7 bases, leaving 11 bases not matched to a gene. In germline, CDR1 is KGHSH, CDR2 LQKENI. The CDR3 sequence is CASSKQGASDSGYTF. DNA for the CDR3: TGTGCCAGCTCAAAACAGGGGGCATCGGATTCTGGCTACACCTTC.

This clonotype was seen more than once but under ten times. The chain recombines TRBV2 with TRBJ2-5; D remains unclear. The CDR3 has 10 residues. V gave up 4 bases and J gave up 11 bases, with 8 bases separating them. The germline CDR1 and CDR2 sequences are SNHLY and FYNNEI. The CDR3 spells CASSGKVQYF. Here the CDR3 DNA reads TGTGCCAGCAGTGGGAAGGTGCAGTACTTC.

The chain uses TRBV28 and TRBJ2-7; D possibly matches TRBD1 or TRBD2 (5 bases each). Between the trimmed V and J ends, which lost 5 bases and 8 bases, there was a span of 13 bases. The germline gives CDR1 MDHEN, CDR2 SYDVKM. CDR3 length equals 12 residues. CDR3 in amino acids: CASSTESGQQYF. CDR3 coding DNA: TGTGCCAGCAGTACCGAATCGGGGCAGCAGTACTTC.